The clone carrying this TCR beta chain was detected only once. The antigen is unknown. Other DNA sequences in this sample translate to the same CDR3. Germline CDR1 and CDR2: KGHSH and LQKENI. The CDR3 is made up of 14 amino acids. The V end lost 3 bases, the J end lost 7 bases, and 12 bases lay between the germline ends. Described time point: week 47, end of study. Each dose delivered 300 ug of mutant IDH1 20-mer peptide subcutaneously with imiquimod. The data are from a study of a mutant IDH1 vaccine in newly diagnosed glioma. The method was immunoSEQ multiplex PCR; TCRdb's version includes in-frame clones alone and lacks a portion of them. This table holds 30,000 to 40,000 clones, around 90% found once.

The sequence derives from a woman in her 40s with glioma. The chain carries TRBV18 and TRBJ1-4, with D perhaps TRBD1 (5 bases). This material consisted of PBMCs, taken from a glioma patient whose treatment included an IDH1 peptide vaccine. The CDR3 protein is CASSPSGEVEKLFF. Written as DNA, the CDR3 is TGTGCCAGCTCACCTTCGGGGGAGGTTGAAAAACTGTTTTTT.